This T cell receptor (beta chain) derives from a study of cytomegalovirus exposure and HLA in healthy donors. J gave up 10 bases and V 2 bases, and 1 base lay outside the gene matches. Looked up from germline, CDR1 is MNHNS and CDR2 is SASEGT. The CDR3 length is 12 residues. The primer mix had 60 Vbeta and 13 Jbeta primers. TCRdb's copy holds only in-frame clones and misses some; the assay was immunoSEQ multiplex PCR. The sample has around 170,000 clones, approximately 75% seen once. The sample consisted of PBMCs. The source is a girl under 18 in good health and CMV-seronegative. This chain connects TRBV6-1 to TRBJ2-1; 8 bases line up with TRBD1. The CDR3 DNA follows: TGTGCCAGCAGTGAACACAGGGGGGAGCAGTTCTTC. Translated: CASSEHRGEQFF.